This T cell receptor beta chain was captured in a study of blood T cell repertoires in COVID-19. Assay: immunoSEQ multiplex PCR; the TCRdb copy retains only in-frame clones and omits some. The top ten clones hold about 4% of a sample with about 260,000 clones, approximately 90% of them seen once. Trimming cost V 5 bases and J 4 bases; bases outside gene matches: 9. Per the germline V gene, CDR1 is SGHAT and CDR2 is FQNNGV. The CDR3 runs 15 residues. This TCR was sampled from a woman in her thirties or forties with acute or convalescent COVID-19. The sequencing input was peripheral blood. V is TRBV11-2 and J is TRBJ1-2, with 8 bases matching TRBD1. The CDR3 DNA follows: TGTGCCAGCAGCCACGGACAGGGAGTGACCTATGGCTACACCTTC. Its protein product is CASSHGQGVTYGYTF.